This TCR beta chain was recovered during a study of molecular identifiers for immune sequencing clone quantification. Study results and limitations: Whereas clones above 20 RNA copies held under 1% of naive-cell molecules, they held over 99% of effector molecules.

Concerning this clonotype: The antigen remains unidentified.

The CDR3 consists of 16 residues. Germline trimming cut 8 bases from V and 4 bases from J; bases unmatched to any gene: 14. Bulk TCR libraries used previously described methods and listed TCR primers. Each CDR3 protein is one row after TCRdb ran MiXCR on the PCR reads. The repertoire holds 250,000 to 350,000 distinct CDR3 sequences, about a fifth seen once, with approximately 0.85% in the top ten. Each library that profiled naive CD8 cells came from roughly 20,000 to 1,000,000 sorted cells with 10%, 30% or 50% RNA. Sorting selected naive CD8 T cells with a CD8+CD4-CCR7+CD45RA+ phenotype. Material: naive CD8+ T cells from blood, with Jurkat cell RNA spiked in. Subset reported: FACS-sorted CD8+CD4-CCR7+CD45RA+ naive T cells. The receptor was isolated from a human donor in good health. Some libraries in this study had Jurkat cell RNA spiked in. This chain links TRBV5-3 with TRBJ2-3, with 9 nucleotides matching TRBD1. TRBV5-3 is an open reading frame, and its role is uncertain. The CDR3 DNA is TGTGCCAGCAGCCCCGGGACAGGGCTAGTCGCAGATACGCAGTATTTT. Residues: CASSPGTGLVADTQYF.